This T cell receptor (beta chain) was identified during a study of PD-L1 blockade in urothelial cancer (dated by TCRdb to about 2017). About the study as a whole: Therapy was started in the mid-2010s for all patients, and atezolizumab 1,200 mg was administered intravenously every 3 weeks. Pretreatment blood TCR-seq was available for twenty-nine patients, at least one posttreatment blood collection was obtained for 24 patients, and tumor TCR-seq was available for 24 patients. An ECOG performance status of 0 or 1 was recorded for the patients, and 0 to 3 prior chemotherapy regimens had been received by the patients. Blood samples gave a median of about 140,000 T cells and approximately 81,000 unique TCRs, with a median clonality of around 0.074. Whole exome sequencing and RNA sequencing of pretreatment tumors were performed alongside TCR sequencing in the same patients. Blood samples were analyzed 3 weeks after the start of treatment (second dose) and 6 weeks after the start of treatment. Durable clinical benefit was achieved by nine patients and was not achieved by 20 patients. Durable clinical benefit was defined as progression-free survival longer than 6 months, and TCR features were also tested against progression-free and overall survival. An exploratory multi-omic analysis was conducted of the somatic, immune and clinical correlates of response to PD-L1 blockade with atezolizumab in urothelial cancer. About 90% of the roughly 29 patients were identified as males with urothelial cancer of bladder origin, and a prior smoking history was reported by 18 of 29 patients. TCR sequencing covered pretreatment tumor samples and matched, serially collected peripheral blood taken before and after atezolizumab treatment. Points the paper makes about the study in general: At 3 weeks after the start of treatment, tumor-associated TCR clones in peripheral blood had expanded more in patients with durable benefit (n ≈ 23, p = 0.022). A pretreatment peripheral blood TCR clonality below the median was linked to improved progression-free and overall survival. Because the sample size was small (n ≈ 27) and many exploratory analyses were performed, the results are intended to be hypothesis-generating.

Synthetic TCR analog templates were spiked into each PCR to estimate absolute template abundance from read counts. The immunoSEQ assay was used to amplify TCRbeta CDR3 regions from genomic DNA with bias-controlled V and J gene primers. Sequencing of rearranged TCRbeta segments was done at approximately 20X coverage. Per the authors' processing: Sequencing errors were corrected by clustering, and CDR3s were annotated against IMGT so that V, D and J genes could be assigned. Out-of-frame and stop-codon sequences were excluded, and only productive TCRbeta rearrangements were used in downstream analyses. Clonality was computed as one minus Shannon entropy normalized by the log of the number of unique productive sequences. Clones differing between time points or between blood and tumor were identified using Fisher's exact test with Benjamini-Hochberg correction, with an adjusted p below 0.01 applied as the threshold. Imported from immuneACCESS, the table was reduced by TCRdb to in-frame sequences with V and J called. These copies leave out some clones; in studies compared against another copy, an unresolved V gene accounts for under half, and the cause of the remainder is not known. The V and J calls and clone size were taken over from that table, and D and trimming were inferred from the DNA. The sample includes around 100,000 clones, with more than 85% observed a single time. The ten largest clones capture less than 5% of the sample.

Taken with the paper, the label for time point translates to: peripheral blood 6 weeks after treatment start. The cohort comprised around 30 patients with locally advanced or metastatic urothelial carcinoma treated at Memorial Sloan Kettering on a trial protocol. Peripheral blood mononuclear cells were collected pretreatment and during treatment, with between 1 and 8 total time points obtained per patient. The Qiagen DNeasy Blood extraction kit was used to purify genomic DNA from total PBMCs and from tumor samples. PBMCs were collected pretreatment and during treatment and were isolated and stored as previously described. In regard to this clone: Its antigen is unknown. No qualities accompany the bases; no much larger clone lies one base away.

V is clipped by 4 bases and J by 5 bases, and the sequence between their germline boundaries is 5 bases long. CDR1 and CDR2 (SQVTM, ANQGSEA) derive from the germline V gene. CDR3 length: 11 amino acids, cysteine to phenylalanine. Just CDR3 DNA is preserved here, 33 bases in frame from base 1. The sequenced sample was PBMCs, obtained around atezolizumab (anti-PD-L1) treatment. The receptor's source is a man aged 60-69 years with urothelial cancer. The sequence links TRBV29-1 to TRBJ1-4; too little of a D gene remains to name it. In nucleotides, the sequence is TGCAGCGTTGCCCGGAATGAAAAACTGTTTTTT. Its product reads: CSVARNEKLFF.